These 27 T cell receptor beta chains came from one sample sequenced in a study of T cells in localized non-small cell lung cancer. Libraries were prepared by immunoSEQ multiplex PCR; TCRdb keeps only in-frame clonotypes and omits some of them. The sample yields 8,500 to 10,000 clones, approximately 89% seen once. Specimen: peripheral blood, collected before any cancer treatment. These receptors were obtained from a female donor over 55 with stage II squamous cell lung carcinoma.

This chain connects TRBV15 to TRBJ2-1; 10 bases are shared with TRBD2. Germline CDR1 LNHNV, CDR2 YYDKDF (reference sequence). The CDR3 runs to 20 residues. Unmatched junction bases numbered 14, after V lost 0 bases and J lost 3 bases. The CDR3 region has the DNA TGTGCCACCAGCAGAGATAAAGGACTAGCGGAAGTGGTCCTCTACAATGAGCAGTTCTTC. It codes for CATSRDKGLAEVVLYNEQFF.

The chain uses TRBV28 and TRBJ2-2, with 11 bases identical to TRBD2. CDR1 is MDHEN, CDR2 SYDVKM, per germline. CDR3 length: 15 amino acids. With 10 bases clipped from V and 3 bases from J, the junction kept 7 bases outside the gene matches. The CDR3 spells CATVSGGGYTGELFF. CDR3 nucleotide sequence: TGTGCCACCGTTAGCGGGGGGGGGTACACCGGGGAGCTGTTTTTT.

This chain connects TRBV6-6 to TRBJ1-6; D is possibly TRBD1 (6 bases). The germline V and J ends were trimmed by 7 bases and 4 bases, with 17 bases remaining between them. The germline V gene has CDR1 MNHNY and CDR2 SVGAGI (reference sequence). This CDR3 is 16 amino acids long. CDR3 region: CASTPLGQSYNSPLHF. CDR3 coding DNA: TGTGCCAGCACCCCCCTTGGACAGAGTTATAATTCACCCCTCCACTTT.

This rearrangement joins TRBV5-4 to TRBJ2-1; the match to TRBD1 covers 7 bases. The CDR3 contains 16 residues. With V trimmed by 0 bases and J by 7 bases, 10 bases remained unmatched. The germline V gene encodes CDR1 SGHNT and CDR2 YYREEE (reference sequence). The CDR3 nucleotides read TGTGCCAGCAGCTTGGCCCCCGGACAGGTCGGGAATGAGCAGTTCTTC. This gives the protein CASSLAPGQVGNEQFF.

This clone has a handful of counts. The chain combines TRBV19 with TRBJ1-1; D is undetermined. The V gene's germline CDR1 is LNHDA and CDR2 SQIVND (reference sequence). The germline V and J ends were trimmed by 4 bases and 2 bases, with 5 bases remaining between them. This CDR3 is 12 amino acids long. The CDR3 DNA reads TGTGCCAGTAGTAGACAAAACACTGAAGCTTTCTTT. Translating gives CASSRQNTEAFF.

V usage is TRBV19 and J usage is TRBJ2-1, with 10 bases fitting TRBD2. The V gene end was trimmed by 4 bases and the J gene end by 3 bases; junction bases not matched to a gene: 9. Germline V gene lookup returns CDR1 LNHDA and CDR2 SQIVND (reference sequence). This CDR3 comprises 17 residues. In DNA, the CDR3 is TGTGCCAGTAGTAAGGGGGCAGCGGGAGGGAACTACAATGAGCAGTTCTTC. Amino acids: CASSKGAAGGNYNEQFF.

The rearrangement links TRBV5-6 to TRBJ1-1; maybe TRBD1 (5 bases). The CDR3 spans 15 residues. Germline lookup yields CDR1 SGHDT and CDR2 YYEEEE. The V end lost 2 bases, the J end lost 1 base, and 12 bases lay between the germline ends. Here the CDR3 reads CASSFWGTENTEAFF. For the CDR3, the DNA is TGTGCCAGCAGCTTCTGGGGGACGGAGAACACTGAAGCTTTCTTT.

The J gene is TRBJ2-7, the V gene TRBV4-1; 10 positions agree with TRBD2. The CDR3 has 16 residues. V shed 2 bases, J shed 6 bases, and the junction held 10 bases outside the gene matches. Germline lookup yields CDR1 MGHRA and CDR2 YSYEKL. CDR3 in amino acids: CASSQTSGGVPSEQYF. The CDR3 region has the DNA TGCGCCAGCAGCCAAACCAGCGGGGGGGTCCCCTCCGAGCAGTACTTC.

The chain is built from TRBV6-5 and TRBJ2-7, with D tentatively TRBD1 (5 bases). Trimming shortened V by 7 bases and J by 7 bases, and 20 bases separated the two germline ends. Germline V gene lookup returns CDR1 MNHEY and CDR2 SVGAGI. There are 14 residues in the CDR3. In DNA, the CDR3 is TGTGCCAGCACCCACGTTCCAGGGTCCGGTGAGCAGTACGTC. Its protein is CASTHVPGSGEQYV.

This chain connects TRBV5-1 to TRBJ2-1; D remains unclear. Trimming removed 7 bases from V and 12 bases from J, with 14 bases in between. This CDR3 has 11 amino acids. Germline V gene sequence: CDR1 SGHRS, CDR2 YFSETQ. The chain's CDR3 is CASGDPVGQFF. The CDR3 bases are TGCGCCAGCGGCGACCCGGTGGGGCAGTTCTTC.

This clone is a singleton in its sample. The chain couples TRBV29-1 to TRBJ1-2; D uncertain. V shed 0 bases and J shed 4 bases, with 12 bases lying between them. The CDR3 runs 14 residues. The V gene's germline CDR1 is SQVTM and CDR2 ANQGSEA. CDR3 DNA: TGCAGCGTTGAAGATCTAGGGATAGGCTATGGCTACACCTTC. It encodes CSVEDLGIGYGYTF.

The J gene is TRBJ2-7, the V gene TRBV5-6; no definite D call. Per germline, CDR1 SGHDT and CDR2 YYEEEE. This CDR3 comprises 11 residues. Trimming removed 4 bases at V and 3 bases at J, with 5 bases between. CDR3 in amino acids: CASSQLYEQYF. The CDR3, as DNA: TGTGCCAGCAGCCAACTCTACGAGCAGTACTTC.

This rearrangement joins TRBV5-1 to TRBJ2-1, with D tentatively TRBD1 (7 bases). V gave up 4 bases and J gave up 8 bases, with 19 bases separating them. CDR3 length equals 15 residues. Germline V gene sequence: CDR1 SGHRS, CDR2 YFSETQ. Here the CDR3 reads CASSLAGGPLYEQFF. DNA of the CDR3: TGCGCCAGCAGCCTCGCAGGGGGGCCCCTCTATGAGCAGTTCTTC.

J is TRBJ2-7 and V is TRBV29-1, with TRBD1 matching over 11 bases. The V gene end was trimmed by 1 base and the J gene end by 4 bases; junction bases not matched to a gene: 3. The length of the CDR3 is 14 residues. Germline loops: CDR1 SQVTM, CDR2 ANQGSEA. As DNA, the CDR3 is TGCAGCGTTGAAGGGACAGGGGGCGTATACGAGCAGTACTTC. Its protein product is CSVEGTGGVYEQYF.

The chain combines TRBV25-1 with TRBJ1-2; D not certain. The V gene lost 1 base and the J gene lost 6 bases, with 12 bases spanning the gap. CDR3 size: 14 residues. Germline CDR1 reads MGHDK; CDR2 reads SYGVNS. The CDR3, as DNA: TGTGCCAGCAGTGAATTTGGGCAGGCGGATGGCTACACCTTC. Translated: CASSEFGQADGYTF.

This clone has more than one count but fewer than ten. This chain links TRBV9 with TRBJ1-4; D unresolved. The length of the CDR3 is 15 residues. V lost 0 bases to trimming and J lost 7 bases, with 13 bases between them. Germline values: CDR1 SGDLS, CDR2 YYNGEE. CDR3 in DNA: TGTGCCAGCAGCGTAGGCCAGGAGATCGGTGAAAAACTGTTTTTT. Its translation is CASSVGQEIGEKLFF.

The rearrangement uses TRBV9 and TRBJ1-3; D remains ambiguous. Germline values: CDR1 SGDLS, CDR2 YYNGEE. The CDR3 extends over 18 amino acids. Trimming pared 2 bases from V and 0 bases from J, leaving 18 bases between. CDR3 protein: CASSVSSPAASSGNTIYF. The CDR3 DNA is TGTGCCAGCAGCGTTTCCTCCCCCGCAGCCTCCTCTGGAAACACCATATATTTT.

V gene TRBV5-1 combines with J gene TRBJ1-1, with D maybe TRBD1 (6 bases). The CDR3 sequence is 15 residues long. Deletions cut 1 base from V and 4 bases from J, with 14 bases between. Germline CDR1 and CDR2: SGHRS and YFSETQ. CDR3 amino acids: CASSLLLRGRTEAFF. CDR3 sequence (DNA): TGCGCCAGCAGCTTGCTCCTCAGGGGCCGCACTGAAGCTTTCTTT.

The gene calls are TRBV11-2 and TRBJ1-1; TRBD1 is a possible D gene (6 bases). Germline CDR1 and CDR2: SGHAT and FQNNGV. Deletions cut 2 bases from V and 1 base from J, with 23 bases between. CDR3 length equals 19 residues. The CDR3 protein is CASSLFILGGRRENTEAFF. The DNA for the CDR3 is TGTGCCAGCAGCTTATTTATCTTGGGGGGGCGCAGGGAGAACACTGAAGCTTTCTTT.

The chain recombines TRBV28 with TRBJ1-2; D might be TRBD1 (5 bases). Per the germline V gene, CDR1 is MDHEN and CDR2 is SYDVKM. The V and J ends lost 3 bases and 2 bases respectively, with 13 bases between them. The CDR3 loop spans 15 amino acids. The CDR3 here is CASSFPGRTNYGYTF. The CDR3 nucleotides read TGTGCCAGCAGTTTCCCGGGACGGACGAACTATGGCTACACCTTC.

V gene TRBV5-4 combines with J gene TRBJ2-5, with 13 bases identical to TRBD2. The V segment lost 0 bases and the J segment 5 bases; nucleotides outside the gene matches: 7. CDR3 length: 17 residues. Germline V gene data show CDR1 as SGHNT and CDR2 as YYREEE (reference sequence). CDR3 protein: CASSLALLAGGPETQYF. CDR3 nucleotides: TGTGCCAGCAGCTTGGCGCTACTAGCGGGGGGGCCTGAGACCCAGTACTTC.

The rearrangement joins TRBV28 to TRBJ1-6; TRBD1 might be the D (5 bases). Germline V lookup: CDR1 MDHEN, CDR2 SYDVKM. This CDR3 has 18 residues. Trimming cost V 5 bases and J 0 bases, with 17 bases left between them. As DNA, the CDR3 is TGTGCCAGCAGTCCTCGGGAGGGGCAAAGCTCCTATAATTCACCCCTCCACTTT. As protein: CASSPREGQSSYNSPLHF.

The V call is TRBV7-8, the J call TRBJ2-3; the D gene is possibly TRBD2 (6 bases). Between the trimmed V and J ends, which lost 6 bases and 6 bases, there was a span of 22 bases. Germline V lookup: CDR1 SGHVS, CDR2 FQNEAQ. This CDR3 has 16 amino acids. The chain's CDR3 is CASRLGGSGRKDTQYF. CDR3 coding DNA: TGTGCCAGCAGACTAGGAGGTAGCGGCCGAAAGGATACGCAGTATTTT.

The CDR3 DNA reads as TGTGCCAGCAGCTTTTGGGGGAGCACCGGGGAGCTGTTTTTT. Its translation: CASSFWGSTGELFF. The rearrangement joins TRBV13 to TRBJ2-2; D tentatively fits TRBD1 or TRBD2 (5 bases each). The length of the CDR3 is 14 residues. V lost 3 bases, J lost 4 bases, and 9 bases lay in between. In germline, CDR1 is PRHDT, CDR2 FYEKMQ (reference sequence).

CDR3 DNA sequence: TGTGCCAGCAGCACGGAAGGTGGCGGGAGGACAGATACGCAGTATTTT. Translation: CASSTEGGGRTDTQYF. The chain couples TRBV7-8 to TRBJ2-3, with 8 bases matching TRBD2. Trimming cost V 5 bases and J 3 bases; bases outside gene matches: 10. CDR1 is SGHVS and CDR2 is FQNEAQ in the germline V gene. This CDR3 contains 16 residues. The variable domain in full, completed from reference TRBV7-8 and TRBJ2-3, reads GAGVSQSPRYKVAKRGQDVALRCDPISGHVSLFWYQQALGQGPEFLTYFQNEAQLDKSGLPSDRFFAERPEGSVSTLKIQRTQQEDSAVYLCASSTEGGGRTDTQYFGPGTRLTVL.

The chain carries TRBV6-5 and TRBJ2-2, with 13 bases identical to TRBD2. The V gene's germline CDR1 is MNHEY and CDR2 SVGAGI. This CDR3 region has 15 residues. V shed 5 bases, J shed 6 bases, and the junction held 3 bases outside the gene matches. CDR3 amino acids: CASSALAGGSGELFF. CDR3 nucleotide sequence: TGTGCCAGCAGTGCACTAGCGGGGGGGTCCGGGGAGCTGTTTTTT.

The J gene is TRBJ1-6, the V gene TRBV27; D is undetermined. The V end lost 4 bases, the J end lost 0 bases, and 4 bases lay between the germline ends. The CDR3 covers 14 residues. Germline CDR1 MNHEY, CDR2 SMNVEV (reference sequence). The CDR3 is CASSSASYNSPLHF. The CDR3 DNA reads TGTGCCAGCAGTTCGGCCTCCTATAATTCACCCCTCCACTTT.